The TCR beta chain under discussion was sequenced for a study of T-cell reconstitution after alpha-beta-depleted transplantation in children. Study-wide results and caveats: About two months after transplant, alpha-beta T cells reportedly came from several hundred expanded graft clones. Hyperexpanded clones declined; after one year, newly produced T cells mostly supplied diversity. After transplant, high TCRbeta diversity at day 60 in some patients arose from surviving recipient T cells and thymic progenitors.

CDR3 length: 13 amino acids. The germline V gene encodes CDR1 MNHNY and CDR2 SVGAGI (reference sequence). V was cut by 5 bases and J by 5 bases, with 10 bases left in between. Library preparation (for TCRbeta) was performed with unique molecular identifiers. TCRdb reprocessed the PCR reads via MiXCR and lists one record per CDR3 protein. Among 40,000 to 55,000 distinct CDR3 sequences, approximately 8.7% were seen once, and the ten largest hold about 25%. Worth noting for this clonotype: The antigen is undetermined.

The sequencing used PBMCs, mostly from graft donor cells, collected 60 days after TCRalphabeta/CD19-depleted stem cell transplant. The V call is TRBV6-6, the J call TRBJ2-1; no firm D call. This sequence was found in a male patient aged 2 to 10 who had a stem cell transplant for chronic granulomatous disease, so the T cells may come from the graft donor. CDR3: CASSDDFHNEQFF. The CDR3 nucleotides read TGTGCCAGCAGTGACGATTTTCACAATGAGCAGTTCTTC.